This T cell receptor beta chain is drawn from a study of tumor and adjacent non-tumor tissue in lung cancer. This CDR3 is built from 18 residues. Germline CDR1 reads MDHEN; CDR2 reads SYDVKM. No cell sorting was done before RNA was extracted from the tissue. More than 3 cm separated this lung sample from the edge of the tumor. For this clonotype: The junction departs from germline at one end; a sequencing error may be responsible.

TCRbeta libraries were built with three rounds of nested PCR, modified from ARM-PCR. Using its own MiXCR run on the multiplex PCR reads, TCRdb lists one record per CDR3 protein. The table records 90,000 to 100,000 distinct CDR3 sequences, 80% of them present only once. The sequence came from a man aged 55 to 70 with small cell lung cancer. Material: distant non-tumor lung tissue. The chain employs TRBV28 and TRBJ2-2; 8 bases fit TRBD2. The CDR3 protein is CAGRYIAGLAWGTGELFF. As DNA, the CDR3 is TGTGCCGGCAGATACATCGCCGGACTAGCATGGGGGACCGGGGAGCTGTTTTTT.